This TCR beta chain is drawn from a study of PD-1 blockade in classical Hodgkin lymphoma. Findings and caveats of the study: According to reports, newly diagnosed patients had lower baseline TCR diversity than healthy donors, and relapsed/refractory patients had lower baseline TCR diversity still. Possibly reflecting disease activity or prior therapy, repertoire differences have causes that remain undefined. Some patients started nivolumab under 1 year after ASCT, and they were excluded.

The germline V gene encodes CDR1 SGDLS and CDR2 YYNGEE. This CDR3 has 17 amino acids. The V and J ends lost 1 base and 0 bases, in that order; junction bases with no gene match: 6. The sample's time point: cycle 4 day 1 (C4D1), after about 6 weeks of nivolumab. Every patient was affected by relapse after autologous stem cell transplantation, while exposure to brentuximab vedotin was not uniform. As regards this clone: No antigen is known for it.

Here immunoSEQ multiplex PCR was the method, and the copy in TCRdb shows in-frame clones only, minus some. This sample has about 50,000 clones; 90% occur once, and the top ten carry approximately 14%. The sample here was peripheral blood mononuclear cells (PBMCs), taken before the fourth cycle of nivolumab. The receptor was isolated from a human donor with classical Hodgkin lymphoma. The genes are TRBV9 and TRBJ2-2; 7 nucleotides line up with TRBD2. The CDR3 DNA sequence: TGTGCCAGCAGCGTATGGCCTAGCGGCCCGAACACCGGGGAGCTGTTTTTT. This gives the protein CASSVWPSGPNTGELFF.